This T cell receptor (beta chain) was sequenced for a study of regulatory T cells in long-lasting Graves disease. Whole-study results and caveats: Only peripheral blood was studied, not thyroid tissue.

In building TCR beta libraries, iRepertoire HTBI primers were used together with Arm-PCR of CDR3 regions. TCRdb used MiXCR to reprocess the multiplex PCR reads, holding one entry per CDR3 protein. The table lists roughly 470,000 distinct CDR3 sequences, 20% of them singletons. Sample time point: persistent/refractory GD, antithyroid drugs over 5 years with positive TRAb. PBMC-extracted RNA yielded the TCR library. Investigators report Graves' disease was diagnosed under American Thyroid Association guidelines. The collection involved drawing approximately 9 milliliters of peripheral blood into EDTA tubes. As regards this clonotype: Its antigen is unidentified.

The receptor's source is a female donor with Graves disease. This specimen consisted of peripheral blood mononuclear cells (PBMCs), obtained when the disease was refractory, from a patient treated with antithyroid drugs.

In nucleotides, the CDR3 is TGTGCCAGCAGTGTTAGAAACGGGGGTTACGAGCAGTACTTC. Protein product: CASSVRNGGYEQYF. The V gene is TRBV6-1, the J gene TRBJ2-7; TRBD2 might be the D (6 bases). Germline V gives CDR1 MNHNS, CDR2 SASEGT. Trimming took 4 bases from V and 4 from J, leaving 14 bases between them. The CDR3 runs 14 residues.